In this sample, the clone carrying this T cell receptor (beta chain) turned up a few times. Synthesis of TCR cDNA relied on 5'RACE template switching, which attached a universal primer site and UMIs. In TCRdb, the 5' RACE reads were re-called with MiXCR into one record per CDR3 protein. In the table there are approximately 85,000 distinct CDR3 sequences, about an eighth of which are singletons. The CDR3 totals 16 residues. Germline values: CDR1 SGDLS, CDR2 YYNGEE. Losses at the gene ends were 4 bases for V and 6 bases for J; bases not matched to a gene: 11. These data originate in a study of T cells after yellow fever vaccination. General study results and limits: Contaminating bulk clonotypes could be abundant in FACS-sorted repertoires. CD4 and CD8 compartments shared a small share of clonotypes. A faster peak, day 5 versus 15, was reached by the weaker secondary response.

The V gene is TRBV9, the J gene TRBJ2-1; 9 nucleotides align to TRBD2. The sample in question was CD8+ T cells not binding an NS4B(214-222) dextramer, sorted from PBMCs, obtained roughly 23 days after the first yellow fever vaccination. This sequence originates from a man aged 18 to 30 who received the YFV17D yellow fever vaccine. The CDR3 sequence: CASSRRQAGGPNEQFF. CDR3 coding DNA: TGTGCCAGCAGCCGTAGACAGGCGGGGGGGCCCAATGAGCAGTTCTTC.